Listed below are T cell receptor beta chains from one sample, sequenced in a study of Graves' ophthalmopathy and Graves' hyperthyroidism. A single record per CDR3 protein comes from TCRdb applying MiXCR to the multiplex PCR reads. The repertoire holds some 1.1 million distinct CDR3 sequences, with about 36% as singletons. Sequencing input: peripheral blood or thyroid tissue (not recorded which). Every receptor here comes from an adult man with Graves' hyperthyroidism. Both conserved end residues are part of each CDR3. A D gene is named only where the DNA matches it firmly. Rows give clone size only sometimes, using once, few, many, or a class for an expanded clone.

v_gene,j_gene,abundance,d_gene,CDR3nt,CDR3aa
TRBV9,TRBJ1-2,NA,TRBD1,TGTGCCAGCAACAGGGGGCAGGGGAGGGGCTATGGCTACACCTTC,CASNRGQGRGYGYTF
TRBV2,TRBJ2-5,NA,NA,TGTGCCAGCAGTGAAGCAGGGCTCGGAAAGACCCAGTACTTC,CASSEAGLGKTQYF
TRBV15,TRBJ2-5,NA,TRBD2,TGTGCCACCAGCAGTGAAATTGGTTCGGGGGGACAAGAGACCCAGTACTTC,CATSSEIGSGGQETQYF
TRBV29-1,TRBJ1-5,many,NA,TGCAGCGTCATACAGGGTATGACCCAGCATTTT,CSVIQGMTQHF
TRBV10-2,TRBJ2-7,NA,TRBD2,TGCGCCTGCAGTGCGCGGGGGGCCACCTACGAGCAGTACTTC,CACSARGATYEQYF
TRBV7-2,TRBJ2-5,few,TRBD2,TGTGCCAGCAGCTTCTTAGCGGGAGGGGGGGAGACCCAGTACTTC,CASSFLAGGGETQYF
TRBV12-3/TRBV12-4,TRBJ2-7,few,NA,TGTGCCAGCAGGGAACCCCAGAGGGTCGAGCAGTACTTC,CASREPQRVEQYF
TRBV10-3,TRBJ2-5,few,NA,TGTGCCAGCAGTTACTCGACTCTCAGGGGAGAGACCCAGTACTTC,CASSYSTLRGETQYF
TRBV20-1,TRBJ2-5,NA,NA,TGCAGTGCTAAACCTTGGACAGAGCGTCAAGAGACCCAGTACTTC,CSAKPWTERQETQYF
TRBV4-2,TRBJ1-1,few,NA,TGTGCCAGCTGTCCAGGGTTGGAGAGCACTGAAGCTTTCTTT,CASCPGLESTEAFF
TRBV7-9,TRBJ2-2,NA,NA,TGTGCCAGCAGACACCCCGGGACAGGGGAGCTGTTTTTT,CASRHPGTGELFF
TRBV5-1,TRBJ2-5,NA,TRBD1,TGCGCCAGCAGCTTCCTAACGACAGGGGGGGAAATGCCTAAACAAGAGACCCAGTACTTC,CASSFLTTGGEMPKQETQYF
TRBV2,TRBJ2-7,NA,TRBD2,TGTGCCAGCAGTGAGGACGGCGGGAGGGCCGCCCACGAGCAGTACTTC,CASSEDGGRAAHEQYF
TRBV15,TRBJ2-7,NA,NA,TGTGCCACCAGCAGAGGGGACACCGGGGAGCTGTACTTC,CATSRGDTGELYF
TRBV10-3,TRBJ2-7,NA,NA,TGTGCCACGACGACGCAGGGTAACGATCAGTACTTC,CATTTQGNDQYF
TRBV19,TRBJ1-1,many,NA,TGTGCCAGCAGCATGAACACTGAAGCTTTCTTT,CASSMNTEAFF
TRBV12-3/TRBV12-4,TRBJ2-7,NA,NA,TGTGCCAGCGGTGTGGGGCTTCCCGAGCAGTACTTC,CASGVGLPEQYF
TRBV15,TRBJ1-6,NA,NA,TGTGCCACCAGCACCCAAGGACGGGGCAATTCACCCCCCCACTTT,CATSTQGRGNSPPHF
TRBV7-9,TRBJ2-5,few,NA,TGTGCCAGCAGCGCAGGGACCCAGTACTTC,CASSAGTQYF
TRBV4-1,TRBJ2-7,many,NA,TGCGCCAGCAGCCAAACCGAGGGAGGTTCCACCTACGAGCAGTACTTC,CASSQTEGGSTYEQYF